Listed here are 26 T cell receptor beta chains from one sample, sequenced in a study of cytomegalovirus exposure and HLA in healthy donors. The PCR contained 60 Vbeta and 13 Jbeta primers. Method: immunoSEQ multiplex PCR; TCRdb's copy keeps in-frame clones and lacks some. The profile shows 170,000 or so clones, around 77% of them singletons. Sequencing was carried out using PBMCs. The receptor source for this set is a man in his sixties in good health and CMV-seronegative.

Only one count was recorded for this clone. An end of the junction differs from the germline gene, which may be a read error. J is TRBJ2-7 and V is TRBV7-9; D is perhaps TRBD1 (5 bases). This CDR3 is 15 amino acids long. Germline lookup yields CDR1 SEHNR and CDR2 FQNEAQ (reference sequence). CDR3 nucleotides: TGTTCCAGCAGCTTGTTAGGGGAAAGCTCCTACGAGCAGTACTTC. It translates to CSSSLLGESSYEQYF. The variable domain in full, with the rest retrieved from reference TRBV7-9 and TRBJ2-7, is DTGVSQNPRHKITKRGQNVTFRCDPISEHNRLYWYRQTLGQGPEFLTYFQNEAQLEKSRLLSDRFSAERPKGSFSTLEIQRTEQGDSAMYLCSSSLLGESSYEQYFGPGTRLTVT.

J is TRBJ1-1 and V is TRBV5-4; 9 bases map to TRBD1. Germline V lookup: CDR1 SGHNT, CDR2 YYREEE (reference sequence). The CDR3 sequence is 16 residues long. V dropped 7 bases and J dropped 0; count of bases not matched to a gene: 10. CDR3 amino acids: CASPGQGQKVNTEAFF. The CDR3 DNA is TGTGCCAGCCCGGGACAGGGTCAAAAGGTGAACACTGAAGCTTTCTTT.

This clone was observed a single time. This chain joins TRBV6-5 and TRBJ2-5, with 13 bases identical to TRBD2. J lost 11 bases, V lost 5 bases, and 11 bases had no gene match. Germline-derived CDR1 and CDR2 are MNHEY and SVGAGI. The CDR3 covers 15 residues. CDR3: CASSLLAGGVGEQYF. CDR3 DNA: TGTGCCAGCAGTCTACTAGCGGGGGGGGTAGGGGAGCAGTACTTC.

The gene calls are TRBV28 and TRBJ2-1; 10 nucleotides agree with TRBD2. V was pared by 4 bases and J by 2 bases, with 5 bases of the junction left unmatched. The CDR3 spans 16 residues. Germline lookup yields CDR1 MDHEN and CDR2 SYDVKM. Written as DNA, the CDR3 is TGTGCCAGCAGTTCTCCTGGGACTAGCGCCTACAATGAGCAGTTCTTC. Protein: CASSSPGTSAYNEQFF.

The CDR3 region is CATSREGGGAYEQYF. Written as DNA, the CDR3 is TGTGCCACCAGCAGAGAAGGGGGCGGAGCCTACGAGCAGTACTTC. The V call is TRBV15, the J call TRBJ2-7; 7 bases align to TRBD1. The CDR3 has 15 amino acids. Germline CDR1 reads LNHNV; CDR2 reads YYDKDF (reference sequence). Germline trimming cut 0 bases from V and 2 bases from J; bases unmatched to any gene: 4.

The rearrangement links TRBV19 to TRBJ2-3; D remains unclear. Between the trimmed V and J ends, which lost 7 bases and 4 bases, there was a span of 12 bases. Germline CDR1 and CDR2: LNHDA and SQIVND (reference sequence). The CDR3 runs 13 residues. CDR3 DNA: TGTGCCAGTAAAAAAAATAGCCCAGATACGCAGTATTTT. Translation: CASKKNSPDTQYF.

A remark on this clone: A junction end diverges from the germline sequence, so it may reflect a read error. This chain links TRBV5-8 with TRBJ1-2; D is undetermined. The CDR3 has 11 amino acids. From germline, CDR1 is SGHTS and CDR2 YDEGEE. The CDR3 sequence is CASDTEEAYPF. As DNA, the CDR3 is TGTGCCAGCGATACGGAGGAAGCCTACCCCTTC. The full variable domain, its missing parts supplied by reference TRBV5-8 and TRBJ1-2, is EAGVTQSPTHLIKTRGQQATLRCSPISGHTSVYWYQQALGLGLQFLLWYDEGEERNRGNFPPRFSGRQFPNYSSELNVNALELEDSALYLCASDTEEAYPFGSGTRLTVV.

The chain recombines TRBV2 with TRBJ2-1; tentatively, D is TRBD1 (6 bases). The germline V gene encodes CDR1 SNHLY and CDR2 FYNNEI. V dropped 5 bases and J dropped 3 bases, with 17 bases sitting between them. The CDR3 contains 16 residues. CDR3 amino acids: CASSWPGETGYNEQFF. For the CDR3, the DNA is TGTGCCAGCAGTTGGCCTGGGGAGACAGGCTACAATGAGCAGTTCTTC.

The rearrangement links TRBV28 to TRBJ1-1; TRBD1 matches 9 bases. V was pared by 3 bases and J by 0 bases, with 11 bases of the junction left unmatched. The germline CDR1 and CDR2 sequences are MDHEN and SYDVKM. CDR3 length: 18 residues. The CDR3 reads CASSLGPGQGHLNTEAFF. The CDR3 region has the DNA TGTGCCAGCAGTTTGGGTCCGGGACAGGGACACCTGAACACTGAAGCTTTCTTT.

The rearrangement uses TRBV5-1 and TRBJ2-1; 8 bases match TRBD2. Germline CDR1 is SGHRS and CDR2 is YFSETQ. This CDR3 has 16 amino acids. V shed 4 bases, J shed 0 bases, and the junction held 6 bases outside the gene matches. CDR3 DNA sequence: TGCGCCAGCAGCCAAGCGGGGGCCAGCTCCTACAATGAGCAGTTCTTC. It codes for CASSQAGASSYNEQFF.

The chain's CDR3 is CASSEAGGSDEQYF. The CDR3 DNA reads as TGTGCCAGCAGTGAAGCCGGCGGTTCCGACGAGCAGTACTTC. The V call is TRBV2, the J call TRBJ2-7; no firm D call. Trimming took off 0 bases at V and 5 bases at J, with 11 bases between the two ends. The germline V gene has CDR1 SNHLY and CDR2 FYNNEI. The CDR3 runs to 14 residues.

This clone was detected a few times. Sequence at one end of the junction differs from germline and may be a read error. CDR3 loop: CAWNHRGVSSNQPQNF. CDR3 sequence (DNA): TGTGCCTGGAATCATCGTGGTGTGAGTAGCAATCAGCCCCAGAATTTT. The chain carries TRBV30 and TRBJ1-5; D is uncertain. Looked up from germline, CDR1 is GTSNPN and CDR2 is SVGIG (reference sequence). The CDR3 is 16 amino acids.

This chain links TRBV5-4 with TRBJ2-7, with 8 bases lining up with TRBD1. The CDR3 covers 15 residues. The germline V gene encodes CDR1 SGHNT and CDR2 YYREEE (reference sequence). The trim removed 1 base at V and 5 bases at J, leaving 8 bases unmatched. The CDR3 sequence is CASSLPKGQAHEQYF. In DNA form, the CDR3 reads TGTGCCAGCAGCTTGCCGAAGGGACAGGCACACGAGCAGTACTTC.

DNA for the CDR3: TGTGCCAGCAGCCTTTGGGACAGGGGTTACGAGCAGTACTTC. This translates into CASSLWDRGYEQYF. The chain has TRBV5-6 and TRBJ2-7; 10 bases map to TRBD1. The CDR3 is made up of 14 amino acids. Germline CDR1 and CDR2: SGHDT and YYEEEE. Trimming cost V 4 bases and J 4 bases; bases outside gene matches: 5.

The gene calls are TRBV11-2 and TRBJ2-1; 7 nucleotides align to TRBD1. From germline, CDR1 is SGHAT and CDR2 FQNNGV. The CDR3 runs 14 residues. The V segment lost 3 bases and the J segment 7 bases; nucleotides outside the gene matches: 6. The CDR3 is CASSFGYRGNEQFF. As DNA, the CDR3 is TGTGCCAGCAGCTTTGGGTACAGGGGTAATGAGCAGTTCTTC.

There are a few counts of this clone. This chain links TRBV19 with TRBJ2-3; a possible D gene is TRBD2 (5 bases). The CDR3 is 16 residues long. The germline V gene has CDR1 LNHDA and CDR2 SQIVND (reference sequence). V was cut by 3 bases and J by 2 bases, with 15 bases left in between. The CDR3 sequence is CASSMQSGYHTDTQYF. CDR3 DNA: TGTGCCAGTAGTATGCAAAGCGGATATCACACAGATACGCAGTATTTT.

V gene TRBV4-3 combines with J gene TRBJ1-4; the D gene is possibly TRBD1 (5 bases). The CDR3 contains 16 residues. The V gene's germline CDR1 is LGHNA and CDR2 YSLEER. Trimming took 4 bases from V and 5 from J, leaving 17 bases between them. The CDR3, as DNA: TGCGCCAGCAGCCCGCAGGGCGGAGGAGGGAATGAAAAACTGTTTTTT. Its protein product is CASSPQGGGGNEKLFF.

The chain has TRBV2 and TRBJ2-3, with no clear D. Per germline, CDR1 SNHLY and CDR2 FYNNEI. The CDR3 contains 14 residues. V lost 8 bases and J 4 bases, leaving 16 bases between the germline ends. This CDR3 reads CASESTGLSDTQYF. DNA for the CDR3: TGTGCCAGCGAGTCGACTGGGTTGTCAGATACGCAGTATTTT.

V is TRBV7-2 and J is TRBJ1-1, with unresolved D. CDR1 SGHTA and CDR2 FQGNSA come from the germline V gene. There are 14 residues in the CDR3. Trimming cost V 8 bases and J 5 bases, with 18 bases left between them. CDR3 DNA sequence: TGTGCCAGCGGATCTAGGAGTTTCTTTACTGAAGCTTTCTTT. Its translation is CASGSRSFFTEAFF.

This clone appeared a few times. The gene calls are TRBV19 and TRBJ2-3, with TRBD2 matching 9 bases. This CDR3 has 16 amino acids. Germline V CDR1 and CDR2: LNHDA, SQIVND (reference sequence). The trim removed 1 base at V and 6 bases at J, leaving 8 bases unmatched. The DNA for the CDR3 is TGTGCCAGTAGTATAGTGGGGCGGGGGGGCCGCGATACGCAGTATTTT. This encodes CASSIVGRGGRDTQYF. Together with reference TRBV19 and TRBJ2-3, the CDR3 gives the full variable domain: DGGITQSPKYLFRKEGQNVTLSCEQNLNHDAMYWYRQDPGQGLRLIYYSQIVNDFQKGDIAEGYSVSREKKESFPLTVTSAQKNPTAFYLCASSIVGRGGRDTQYFGPGTRLTVL.

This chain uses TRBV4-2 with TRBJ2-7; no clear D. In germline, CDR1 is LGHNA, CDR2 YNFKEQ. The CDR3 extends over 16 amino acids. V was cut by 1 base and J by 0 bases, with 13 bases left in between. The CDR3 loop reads CASSQGPDLSSYEQYF. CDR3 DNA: TGTGCCAGCAGCCAAGGTCCCGACTTAAGCTCCTACGAGCAGTACTTC.

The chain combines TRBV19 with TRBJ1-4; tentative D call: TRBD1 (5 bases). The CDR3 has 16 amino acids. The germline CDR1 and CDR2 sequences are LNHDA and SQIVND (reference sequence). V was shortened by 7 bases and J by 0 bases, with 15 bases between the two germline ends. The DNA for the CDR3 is TGTGCCAGTATGGGGGGACGGCTTACAACTAATGAAAAACTGTTTTTT. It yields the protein CASMGGRLTTNEKLFF.

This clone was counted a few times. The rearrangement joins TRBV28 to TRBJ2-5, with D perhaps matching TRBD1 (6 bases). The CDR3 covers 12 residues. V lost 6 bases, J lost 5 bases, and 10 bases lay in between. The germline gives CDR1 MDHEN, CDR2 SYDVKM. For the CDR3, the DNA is TGTGCCAGCAGAACAGGGCGGGAGACCCAGTACTTC. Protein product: CASRTGRETQYF.

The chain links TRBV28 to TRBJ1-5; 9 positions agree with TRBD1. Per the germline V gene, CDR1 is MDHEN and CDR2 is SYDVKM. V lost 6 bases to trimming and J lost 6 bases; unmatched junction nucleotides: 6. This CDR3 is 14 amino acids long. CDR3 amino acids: CASRTGTGIQPQHF. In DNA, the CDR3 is TGTGCCAGCAGAACAGGGACAGGGATTCAGCCCCAGCATTTT.

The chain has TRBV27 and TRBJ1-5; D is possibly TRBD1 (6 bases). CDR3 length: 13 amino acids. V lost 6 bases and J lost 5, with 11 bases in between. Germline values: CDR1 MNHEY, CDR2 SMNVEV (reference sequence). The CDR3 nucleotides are TGTGCCAGCAGCGACAGGCAGCATCAGCCCCAGCATTTT. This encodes CASSDRQHQPQHF.

CDR3 residues: CASSRDTSTDTQYF. CDR3 bases: TGCGCCAGCAGCCGGGACACCTCCACAGATACGCAGTATTTT. This rearrangement joins TRBV4-1 to TRBJ2-3, with D possibly being TRBD1 (6 bases). The V gene's germline CDR1 is MGHRA and CDR2 YSYEKL. Trimming pared 4 bases from V and 2 bases from J, leaving 10 bases between. The CDR3 extends over 14 amino acids.